The 10 T cell receptor beta chains reported below all come from one sample, sequenced in a study of T cell responses to AZD1222 COVID-19 vaccine. The method was immunoSEQ multiplex PCR; TCRdb's version includes in-frame clones alone and lacks a portion of them. Of about 130,000 clones in the sample, approximately 91% are singletons; the top ten hold about 1%. The sequencing here drew on peripheral blood, taken 28 days after the second AZD1222 dose. Every receptor here comes from an adult who received the AZD1222 COVID-19 vaccine.

This clone has only one observation. The chain employs TRBV7-2 and TRBJ2-1; 12 bases agree with TRBD2. The CDR3 consists of 12 residues. V was pared by 8 bases and J by 15 bases, with 8 bases of the junction left unmatched. Germline V gene sequence: CDR1 SGHTA, CDR2 FQGNSA. The CDR3 DNA reads as TGTGCCAGCTCGCGACTAGCGGGAGTCTGGTTCTTC. This encodes CASSRLAGVWFF.

This chain connects TRBV5-1 to TRBJ2-1; TRBD2 matches 7 bases. The CDR3 contains 14 residues. After removal of 7 bases from V and 4 bases from J, the junction contained 8 bases not matched to a gene. Germline values: CDR1 SGHRS, CDR2 YFSETQ. This CDR3 reads CASSAGASYNEQFF. The CDR3 DNA sequence: TGCGCCAGCTCGGCGGGAGCTTCTTACAATGAGCAGTTCTTC.

This chain connects TRBV7-6 to TRBJ2-5, with TRBD2 as a possible D gene (5 bases). Germline CDR1 reads SGHVS; CDR2 reads FNYEAQ. Trimming stripped 1 base from V and 1 base from J, with 7 bases between. The CDR3 length is 14 residues. The CDR3 region is CASSLGTLQETQYF. CDR3 coding DNA: TGTGCCAGCAGCTTAGGGACTCTCCAAGAGACCCAGTACTTC.

The chain combines TRBV5-1 with TRBJ1-1, with a weak D call TRBD1 (6 bases). V lost 0 bases, J lost 9 bases, and 12 bases lay in between. The CDR3 runs 13 residues. CDR1 and CDR2 (germline): SGHRS, YFSETQ. This CDR3 is CASSLGKRGKAFF. The CDR3 DNA sequence: TGCGCCAGCAGCTTGGGGAAAAGGGGGAAAGCTTTCTTT.

The V gene is TRBV18, the J gene TRBJ1-1, with 7 bases fitting TRBD1. Per the germline V gene, CDR1 is KGHSH and CDR2 is LQKENI. The CDR3 has 14 residues. J gave up 3 bases and V 3 bases, and 4 bases lay outside the gene matches. The CDR3 DNA reads as TGTGCCAGCTCACCTAGGCAGGGGGACACTGAAGCTTTCTTT. Its translation: CASSPRQGDTEAFF.

V is TRBV9 and J is TRBJ2-7; D might be TRBD1 or TRBD2, each matching 5 bases. The ends were cut back, 2 bases at V and 2 bases at J, with 14 bases in the middle. CDR3 length: 15 amino acids. Germline assignment: CDR1 SGDLS and CDR2 YYNGEE. The CDR3, as DNA: TGTGCCAGCAGCGTTCGGGACGGTAAGACCTACGAGCAGTACTTC. Translating gives CASSVRDGKTYEQYF.

The chain employs TRBV6-5 and TRBJ2-5; 11 bases align to TRBD1. V was pared by 10 bases and J by 6 bases, with 13 bases of the junction left unmatched. This CDR3 is 15 amino acids long. The germline V gene has CDR1 MNHEY and CDR2 SVGAGI. The chain's CDR3 is CATGGEGTGGKTQYF. CDR3 sequence (DNA): TGTGCCACCGGAGGGGAAGGGACAGGGGGAAAGACCCAGTACTTC.

J is TRBJ2-7 and V is TRBV6-5; 7 bases match TRBD1. Germline CDR1 and CDR2: MNHEY and SVGAGI. CDR3 length: 14 amino acids. V gave up 6 bases and J gave up 1 base; unmatched junction bases: 6. CDR3 DNA: TGTGCCAGCAGGAGAGGGACAGTTTCCTACGAGCAGTACTTC. It specifies CASRRGTVSYEQYF.

The chain carries TRBV28 and TRBJ1-1; D ambiguous. V shed 4 bases and J shed 4 bases, with 4 bases lying between them. CDR1 and CDR2 from the germline V gene are MDHEN and SYDVKM. The CDR3 has 11 residues. CDR3 sequence reads: CASSYGTEAFF. The DNA for the CDR3 is TGTGCCAGCAGTTATGGCACTGAAGCTTTCTTT.

The J gene is TRBJ2-5, the V gene TRBV29-1, with 7 positions matching TRBD2. CDR1 SQVTM and CDR2 ANQGSEA come from the germline V gene. V dropped 3 bases and J dropped 4; count of bases not matched to a gene: 20. This CDR3 spans 18 amino acids. The CDR3 region is CSVDQVAGTQTHPETQYF. Here the CDR3 DNA reads TGCAGCGTTGATCAGGTAGCGGGCACGCAAACCCACCCAGAGACCCAGTACTTC.